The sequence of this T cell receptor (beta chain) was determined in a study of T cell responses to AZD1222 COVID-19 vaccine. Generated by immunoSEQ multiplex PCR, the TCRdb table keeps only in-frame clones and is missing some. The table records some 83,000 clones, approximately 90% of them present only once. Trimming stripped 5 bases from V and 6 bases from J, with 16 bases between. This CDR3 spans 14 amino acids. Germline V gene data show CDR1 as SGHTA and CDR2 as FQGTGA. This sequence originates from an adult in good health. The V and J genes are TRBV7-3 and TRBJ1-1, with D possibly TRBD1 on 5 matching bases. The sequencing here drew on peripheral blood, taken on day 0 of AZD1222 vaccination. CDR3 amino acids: CASSAVVGAAEAFF. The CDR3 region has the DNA TGTGCCAGCAGCGCCGTTGTAGGGGCGGCTGAAGCTTTCTTT.